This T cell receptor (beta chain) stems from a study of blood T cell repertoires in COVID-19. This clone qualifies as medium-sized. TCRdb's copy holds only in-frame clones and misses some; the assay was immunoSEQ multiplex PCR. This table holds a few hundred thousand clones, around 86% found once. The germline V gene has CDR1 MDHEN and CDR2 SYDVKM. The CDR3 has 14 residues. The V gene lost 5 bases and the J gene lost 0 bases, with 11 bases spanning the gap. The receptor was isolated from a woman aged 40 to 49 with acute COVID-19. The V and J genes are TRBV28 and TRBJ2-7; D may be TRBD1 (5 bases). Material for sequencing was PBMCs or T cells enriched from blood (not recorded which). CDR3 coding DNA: TGTGCCAGCAGTCCCCAGGACACCTCCTACGAGCAGTACTTC. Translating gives CASSPQDTSYEQYF.